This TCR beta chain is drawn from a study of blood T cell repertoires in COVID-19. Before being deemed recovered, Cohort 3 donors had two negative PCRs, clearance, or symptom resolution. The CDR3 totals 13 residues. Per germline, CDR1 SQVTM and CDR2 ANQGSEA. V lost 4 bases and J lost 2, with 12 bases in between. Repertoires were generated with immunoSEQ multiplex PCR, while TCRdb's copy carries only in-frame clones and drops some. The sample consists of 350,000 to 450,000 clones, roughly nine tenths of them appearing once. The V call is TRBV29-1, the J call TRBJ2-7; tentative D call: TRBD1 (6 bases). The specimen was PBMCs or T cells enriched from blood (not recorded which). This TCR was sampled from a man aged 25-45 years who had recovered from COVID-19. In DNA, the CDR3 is TGCAGCGTTGCTCGGCAGGGGACCTACGAGCAGTACTTC. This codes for CSVARQGTYEQYF.